This is a list of T cell receptor beta chains from one sample in a study of blood T cell repertoires in COVID-19. Only in-frame clones appear in the TCRdb table, and some are missing; sequencing was by immunoSEQ multiplex PCR. The data show roughly 190,000 clones, less than 90% seen once. Sequencing was carried out using peripheral blood. Receptors originate from a human donor in a cohort sampled during active COVID-19. Both conserved end residues are part of each CDR3. The order of the fields is V gene, J gene, CDR3 protein.

TRBV6-6	TRBJ2-2	CASRGTDTGELFF
TRBV18	TRBJ1-2	CASSPTPGQGYGYTF
TRBV6-6	TRBJ1-1	CASRHESTEAFF
TRBV9	TRBJ2-2	CASSGPSGSTGELFF
TRBV19	TRBJ2-2	CASSTRQAGELFF
TRBV19	TRBJ1-1	CASSSGGLRGEAFF
TRBV5-1	TRBJ2-2	CASSLVDRSTGELFF
TRBV19	TRBJ1-1	CASSASRKTAEAFF
TRBV19	TRBJ2-2	CASRKGPGANTGELFF
TRBV4-2	TRBJ1-2	CASSQAGREYGYTF
TRBV15	TRBJ1-1	CATSREGGPTEAFF
TRBV19	TRBJ1-1	CASSITAGFEAFF
TRBV6-5	TRBJ1-3	CASSYVRGHGNTIYF
TRBV6-5	TRBJ2-3	CASSYSGLGADTQYF
TRBV7-9	TRBJ2-3	CASSSRPGQKTDTQYF
TRBV24-1	TRBJ2-5	CATSDIGVPQETQYF
TRBV6-6	TRBJ1-4	CASSQKRGINVEKLFF
TRBV7-3	TRBJ2-2	CASSAAGTGGADAGELFF
TRBV4-1	TRBJ1-2	CASSQGYSIQESGYTF
TRBV7-8	TRBJ2-7	CASSLNHPGQGASYEQYF
TRBV7-8	TRBJ1-5	CASSSPSNQPQHF
TRBV5-8	TRBJ1-2	CASSSRAGTGPYGYTF
TRBV28	TRBJ1-5	CASSSPEGDSNQPQHF
TRBV6-5	TRBJ1-4	CASSYVHGSGLFF
TRBV29-1	TRBJ2-3	CSVEALSRGDTQYF
TRBV19	TRBJ1-5	CASSMRLTGNQPQHF
TRBV19	TRBJ1-2	CASRRDRDNYGYTF
TRBV18	TRBJ1-1	CASSPRTGDMNTEAFF
TRBV11-2	TRBJ2-7	CASSATYEQYF
TRBV27	TRBJ1-2	CASSLEGSGQFGYTF
TRBV15	TRBJ1-2	CATSAPGQGSGYTF
TRBV12-3/TRBV12-4	TRBJ1-2	CASSLTVNYGYTF
TRBV7-6	TRBJ1-1	CASSLTGNTEAFF
TRBV7-9	TRBJ2-5	CASSLSSGSKETQYF
TRBV18	TRBJ2-2	CASSSLAGAPGELFF
TRBV24-1	TRBJ2-1	CATSDSGVYNEQFF
TRBV11-3	TRBJ2-5	CASSGGGPQETQYF
TRBV29-1	TRBJ1-1	CSVARGHMNTEAFF
TRBV2	TRBJ1-2	CASSRGGSDPAHYGYTF
TRBV28	TRBJ1-5	CASSSAAFQHF
TRBV5-4	TRBJ2-3	CASSLGTSGIGDTQYF
TRBV7-6	TRBJ1-5	CASSLGPGGGQPQHF
TRBV19	TRBJ2-3	CASSIGATDTQYF
TRBV4-1	TRBJ1-5	CASSQEFRDIQPQHF
TRBV5-5	TRBJ2-7	CASSGVEGARISYEQYF
TRBV11-2	TRBJ2-3	CASSLGPGTGRLTDTQYF
TRBV19	TRBJ1-5	CASSIDLGGGNQPQHF
TRBV5-1	TRBJ1-1	CASSPDREVSEAFF
TRBV19	TRBJ2-1	CASSRQGEWAEQFF
TRBV14	TRBJ2-2	CASRAYTGSGELFF
TRBV9	TRBJ2-3	CASSAGLSTPNTQYF
TRBV7-2	TRBJ1-6	CASSIQIHNSPLHF
TRBV18	TRBJ2-2	CASSPSLIAGTGETGELFF
TRBV6-4	TRBJ2-7	CASSRRDWSYEQYF
TRBV9	TRBJ1-4	CASNRGSGEKLFF
TRBV7-2	TRBJ2-5	CASSFGGHWETQYF
TRBV5-1	TRBJ1-2	CASSSTPQGLNYGYTF